The 22 T cell receptor beta chains listed next were all sequenced from one sample in a study of cytomegalovirus exposure and HLA in healthy donors. Amplification used 60 Vbeta primers and 13 Jbeta primers. Repertoires were generated with immunoSEQ multiplex PCR, while TCRdb's copy carries only in-frame clones and drops some. The table lists some 110,000 clones, 70% to 80% of them singletons, with around 10% in the top ten. The sample consisted of PBMCs. These TCRs come from a woman in her fifties or sixties in good health and CMV-seropositive.

This chain joins TRBV5-4 and TRBJ2-1; D remains ambiguous. The V gene lost 0 bases and the J gene lost 1 base, with 11 bases spanning the gap. The CDR3 extends over 16 amino acids. Germline values: CDR1 SGHNT, CDR2 YYREEE (reference sequence). CDR3 region: CASSLERPASYNEQFF. CDR3 bases: TGTGCCAGCAGCTTGGAGCGTCCGGCATCCTACAATGAGCAGTTCTTC.

The rearrangement joins TRBV18 to TRBJ1-3, with D possibly matching TRBD1 (5 bases). V lost 3 bases, J lost 0 bases, and 15 bases lay in between. Per the germline V gene, CDR1 is KGHSH and CDR2 is LQKENI. This CDR3 has 17 residues. The CDR3 DNA reads as TGTGCCAGCTCACCGGCGGGACGACCTCTCTCTGGAAACACCATATATTTT. This gives the protein CASSPAGRPLSGNTIYF.

The chain combines TRBV28 with TRBJ1-1, with TRBD1 identical over 7 bases. CDR1 and CDR2 (germline): MDHEN, SYDVKM. This CDR3 region has 16 residues. The junction had 9 bases not matched to a gene; V was cut back by 2 bases and J by 3 bases. The chain's CDR3 is CASSLPAQGLDTEAFF. Written as DNA, the CDR3 is TGTGCCAGCAGTTTACCCGCACAGGGGCTGGACACTGAAGCTTTCTTT.

J is TRBJ2-1 and V is TRBV29-1; 9 bases fit TRBD1. Germline CDR1 and CDR2: SQVTM and ANQGSEA. Unmatched junction bases numbered 12, after V lost 7 bases and J lost 5 bases. The CDR3 has 15 residues. The CDR3 DNA sequence: TGCAGCGCATCTGAGGGGACAGGGTTGAACAATGAGCAGTTCTTC. Translation gives CSASEGTGLNNEQFF.

The V and J genes are TRBV11-2 and TRBJ1-1, with TRBD1 as a possible D gene (6 bases). The V and J ends lost 4 bases and 8 bases respectively, with 8 bases between them. Germline CDR1 is SGHAT and CDR2 is FQNNGV. The CDR3 extends over 11 amino acids. The CDR3 region has the DNA TGTGCCAGCAGCTCAACAGGGGAAGCTTTCTTT. Protein sequence: CASSSTGEAFF.

The gene calls are TRBV27 and TRBJ1-1, with TRBD1 as a possible D gene (5 bases). CDR3 length: 15 residues. Trimming pared 0 bases from V and 4 bases from J, leaving 12 bases between. Germline CDR1 MNHEY, CDR2 SMNVEV (reference sequence). The CDR3 is CASSLSRGSVTEAFF. The DNA for the CDR3 is TGTGCCAGCAGTTTATCGCGGGGGTCTGTCACTGAAGCTTTCTTT.

The V and J genes are TRBV19 and TRBJ2-2; 10 bases agree with TRBD1. V was clipped by 0 bases and J by 7 bases; unmatched bases: 5. The CDR3 runs to 16 residues. Germline CDR1 reads LNHDA; CDR2 reads SQIVND (reference sequence). The CDR3 DNA reads as TGTGCCAGTAGTATAGACCGGACAGGGGGAATCGGGGAGCTGTTTTTT. As protein: CASSIDRTGGIGELFF.

V usage is TRBV6-5 and J usage is TRBJ1-6, with D possibly matching TRBD1 (6 bases). There are 15 residues in the CDR3. Trimming took off 2 bases at V and 2 bases at J, with 7 bases between the two ends. Germline V gene lookup returns CDR1 MNHEY and CDR2 SVGAGI. CDR3 DNA sequence: TGTGCCAGCAGTTACGACAGGACCTATAATTCACCCCTCCACTTT. Its protein product is CASSYDRTYNSPLHF.

This clone was counted between two and nine times. V gene TRBV5-6 combines with J gene TRBJ1-4; no clear D. This CDR3 contains 16 residues. The V and J ends lost 3 bases and 0 bases respectively, with 12 bases between them. Per germline, CDR1 SGHDT and CDR2 YYEEEE. CDR3 residues: CASSSSLLATNEKLFF. CDR3 sequence (DNA): TGTGCCAGCAGCTCCTCCTTACTTGCAACTAATGAAAAACTGTTTTTT.

The CDR3 sequence is CASSTDRAQDGYTF. The CDR3, as DNA: TGCGCCAGCAGCACGGACAGGGCCCAGGATGGCTACACCTTC. The chain has TRBV5-1 and TRBJ1-2, with 8 bases lining up with TRBD1. This CDR3 is built from 14 residues. Germline V CDR1 and CDR2: SGHRS, YFSETQ. Trimming removed 4 bases from V and 6 bases from J; junction bases left unmatched: 8.

The chain couples TRBV18 to TRBJ1-2; TRBD1 agrees at 11 bases. The CDR3 has 16 amino acids. Germline V gene data show CDR1 as KGHSH and CDR2 as LQKENI. V lost 4 bases to trimming and J lost 4 bases; unmatched junction nucleotides: 8. CDR3 sequence reads: CASSLEGQGDSYGYTF. The CDR3 region has the DNA TGTGCCAGCTCACTAGAGGGACAGGGGGACTCCTATGGCTACACCTTC.

CDR3 loop: CATSRDPAGYGYTF. For the CDR3, the DNA is TGTGCCACCAGCAGAGATCCAGCAGGCTATGGCTACACCTTC. The rearrangement uses TRBV15 and TRBJ1-2, with no clear D. CDR1 and CDR2 (germline): LNHNV, YYDKDF (reference sequence). The CDR3 is 14 residues long. V gave up 0 bases and J gave up 4 bases, with 9 bases separating them.

This clone has only a few counts. The genes are TRBV27 and TRBJ2-1, with TRBD2 identical over 12 bases. The V and J ends lost 3 bases and 9 bases, in that order; junction bases with no gene match: 18. Per the germline V gene, CDR1 is MNHEY and CDR2 is SMNVEV (reference sequence). This CDR3 has 19 residues. The CDR3 here is CASSLRSSGRASGGSEQFF. Written as DNA, the CDR3 is TGTGCCAGCAGTTTGAGGTCTAGCGGGAGGGCCTCCGGCGGGAGTGAGCAGTTCTTC.

The J gene is TRBJ2-1, the V gene TRBV7-2; 7 nucleotides line up with TRBD1. The J segment lost 8 bases and the V segment lost 1 base, leaving 5 bases of the junction unmatched. The germline gives CDR1 SGHTA, CDR2 FQGNSA. The CDR3 totals 14 residues. The CDR3 sequence is CASSLVGGIDEQFF. In nucleotides, the CDR3 is TGTGCCAGCAGCTTAGTAGGGGGCATCGATGAGCAGTTCTTC.

This clone was observed a handful of times. The chain uses TRBV10-3 and TRBJ1-1; TRBD1 matches at 7 bases. This CDR3 comprises 11 residues. V trimming: 3 bases; J trimming: 10 bases; junction bases outside the gene matches: 2. CDR1 and CDR2 from the germline V gene are ENHRY and SYGVKD. The CDR3 DNA reads as TGTGCCATCAGTGAATACAGGGGAGCTTTCTTT. Its translation: CAISEYRGAFF.

The chain has TRBV10-1 and TRBJ1-1, with D unclear. Between the trimmed V and J ends, which lost 7 bases and 3 bases, there was a span of 15 bases. The CDR3 runs to 14 residues. Germline values: CDR1 WNHNN, CDR2 SYGVQD (reference sequence). For the CDR3, the DNA is TGCGCCAGCACCGTCATTTGCGGGGACACTGAAGCTTTCTTT. This encodes CASTVICGDTEAFF.

The V gene is TRBV9, the J gene TRBJ1-1; D perhaps matches TRBD1 (6 bases). Germline lookup yields CDR1 SGDLS and CDR2 YYNGEE. The CDR3 is 14 amino acids. With 2 bases removed from V and 1 base from J, the gap between germline ends came to 9 bases. The CDR3 sequence: CASSVTGTNTEAFF. CDR3 nucleotide sequence: TGTGCCAGCAGCGTCACAGGGACGAACACTGAAGCTTTCTTT. Full variable domain (rest looked up from reference TRBV9 and TRBJ1-1): DSGVTQTPKHLITATGQRVTLRCSPRSGDLSVYWYQQSLDQGLQFLIQYYNGEERAKGNILERFSAQQFPDLHSELNLSSLELGDSALYFCASSVTGTNTEAFFGQGTRLTVV.

The CDR3 DNA follows: TGTGCCAGTGGAGACAGGCGTGCTAATGAAAAACTGTTTTTT. This codes for CASGDRRANEKLFF. V gene TRBV19 combines with J gene TRBJ1-4, with TRBD1 as a possible D gene (6 bases). The length of the CDR3 is 14 residues. V lost 8 bases and J lost 3, with 13 bases in between. Germline assignment: CDR1 LNHDA and CDR2 SQIVND (reference sequence).

The chain employs TRBV11-2 and TRBJ2-7; D gene uncertain. Germline CDR1 SGHAT, CDR2 FQNNGV. The CDR3 has 14 residues. V dropped 6 bases and J dropped 1 base, with 13 bases sitting between them. The CDR3 sequence: CASSAEITSYEQYF. In DNA form, the CDR3 reads TGTGCCAGCAGTGCCGAAATCACATCCTACGAGCAGTACTTC.

The chain carries TRBV30 and TRBJ1-4; possible D gene TRBD1, 5 bases. This CDR3 is built from 13 residues. In germline, CDR1 is GTSNPN, CDR2 SVGIG (reference sequence). The V end was cut by 4 bases, the J end by 4 bases, with 10 bases between. The CDR3 DNA follows: TGTGCCTGGACAGGGTATAATAATGAAAAACTGTTTTTT. Protein product: CAWTGYNNEKLFF.

The J gene is TRBJ1-5, the V gene TRBV19; no clear D. The V and J ends lost 6 bases and 6 bases respectively, with 12 bases between them. Germline V gene sequence: CDR1 LNHDA, CDR2 SQIVND (reference sequence). The CDR3 is 13 residues long. The CDR3 nucleotides are TGTGCCAGTAGCCCCGGGTCTTCTCAGCCCCAGCATTTT. Its protein product is CASSPGSSQPQHF.

This clone has only a few counts. The chain links TRBV19 to TRBJ2-5, with D possibly matching TRBD1 (5 bases). The J call may be wrong; the DNA end is better matched by TRBJ2-7. Per the germline V gene, CDR1 is LNHDA and CDR2 is SQIVND (reference sequence). The CDR3 has 16 amino acids. In nucleotides, the CDR3 is TGTGCCAGTAGTATTTTATCGCAGGGTGGCGCCTACGAGCAGTACTTC. Its translation is CASSILSQGGAYEQYF.